This TCR beta chain stems from a study of shared clonotypes between healthy human individuals. There are a few counts of this clone. Its antigen remains unknown. Assay used: immunoSEQ multiplex PCR; TCRdb lists only in-frame clones, some missing. The sample includes 450,000 to 500,000 clones, 70% to 80% of them seen just once. Whole-study findings and limits: Clonotype sharing among donors was expected to depend on sequencing depth.

Every donor was a Caucasian adult from Nashville, Tennessee. Unsorted samples drew genomic DNA from 85 million to 90 million PBMCs. The sample was PBMCs. This receptor was obtained from a woman aged 40 to 55 in good health. Some clones in this sample may be carry-over from other donors' samples.

The chain's CDR3 is CASSGDRQNTEAFF. The DNA for the CDR3 is TGTGCCAGCAGCGGGGACAGGCAGAACACTGAAGCTTTCTTT. The gene calls are TRBV11-3 and TRBJ1-1; TRBD1 aligns across 8 bases. V lost 5 bases to trimming and J lost 1 base; unmatched junction nucleotides: 3. The CDR3 contains 14 residues. Per the germline V gene, CDR1 is SGHNT and CDR2 is YENEEA.